This TCR beta chain stems from a study of cytomegalovirus exposure and HLA in healthy donors. Across the study: The roughly 120 million unique TCR beta sequences, from 150 million to 200 million T cells, were found by an earlier analysis.

Notes on this clone: The target antigen is unknown.

Study conclusions and caveats: The classifier was said to identify cytomegalovirus status with high specificity and sensitivity. Sequencing depth roughly uniform across donors was assumed in presence/absence analyses.

This PCR relied on a set of 60 Vbeta primers and 13 Jbeta primers. The data were produced by immunoSEQ multiplex PCR, yet TCRdb's version contains in-frame clones alone and is incomplete. The sample holds about 220,000 clones; over 80% are singletons and the top ten take about 6%. V shed 3 bases and J 8 bases; nucleotides not matched to a gene: 6. CDR3 length: 13 amino acids. In germline, CDR1 is MGHDK, CDR2 SYGVNS. Sequenced sample: PBMCs. This sequence was found in a man aged 35 to 55 in good health and CMV-seropositive. J is TRBJ1-2 and V is TRBV25-1, with 7 positions matching TRBD1. DNA of the CDR3: TGTGCCAGCAGTGACCGGAGGGGGCAGGGCTACACCTTC. Encoded protein: CASSDRRGQGYTF.